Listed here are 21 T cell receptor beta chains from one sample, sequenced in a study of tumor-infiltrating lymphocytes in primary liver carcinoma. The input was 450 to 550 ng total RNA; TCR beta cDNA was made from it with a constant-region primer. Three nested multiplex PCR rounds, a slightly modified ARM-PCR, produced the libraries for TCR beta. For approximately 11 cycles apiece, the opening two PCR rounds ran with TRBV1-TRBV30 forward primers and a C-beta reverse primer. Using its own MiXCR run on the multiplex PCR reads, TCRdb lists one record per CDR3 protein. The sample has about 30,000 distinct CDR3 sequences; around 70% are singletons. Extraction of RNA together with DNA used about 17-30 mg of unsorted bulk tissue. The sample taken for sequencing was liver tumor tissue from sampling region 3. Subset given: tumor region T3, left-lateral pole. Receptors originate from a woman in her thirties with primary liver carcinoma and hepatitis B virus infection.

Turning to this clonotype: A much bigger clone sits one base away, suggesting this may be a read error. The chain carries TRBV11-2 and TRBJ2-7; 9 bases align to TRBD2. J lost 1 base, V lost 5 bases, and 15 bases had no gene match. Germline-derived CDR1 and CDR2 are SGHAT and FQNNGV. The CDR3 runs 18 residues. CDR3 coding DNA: TGTGCCAGCAGCCCCTGGGGGACTAGCTGGGGGAGGTCCTACGAGCAGTACTTC. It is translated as CASSPWGTSWGRSYEQYF.

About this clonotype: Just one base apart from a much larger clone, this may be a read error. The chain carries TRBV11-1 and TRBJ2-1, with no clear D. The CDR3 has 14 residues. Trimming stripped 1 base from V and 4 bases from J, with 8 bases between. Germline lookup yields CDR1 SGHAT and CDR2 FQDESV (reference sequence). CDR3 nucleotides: TGTGCCAGCAGCTTAGGCGTCTCGTACAATGAGCAGTTCTTC. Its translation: CASSLGVSYNEQFF.

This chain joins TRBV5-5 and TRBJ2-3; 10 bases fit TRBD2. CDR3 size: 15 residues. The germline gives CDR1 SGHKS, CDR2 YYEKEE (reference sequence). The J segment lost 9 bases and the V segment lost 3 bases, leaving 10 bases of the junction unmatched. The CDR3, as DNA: TGTGCCAGCAGCTCTACTAGCGGGATAGCAAAAACGCAGTATTTT. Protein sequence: CASSSTSGIAKTQYF.

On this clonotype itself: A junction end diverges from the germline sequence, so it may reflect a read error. The CDR3 is CRARMVGGSFYEQYF. CDR3 nucleotides: TGCAGAGCTAGGATGGTTGGGGGTTCCTTCTACGAGCAGTACTTC. V usage is TRBV20-1 and J usage is TRBJ2-7; the D call may be TRBD1 or TRBD2 (5 bases each). CDR1 is DFQATT and CDR2 is SNEGSKA in the germline V gene (reference sequence). This CDR3 is built from 15 residues.

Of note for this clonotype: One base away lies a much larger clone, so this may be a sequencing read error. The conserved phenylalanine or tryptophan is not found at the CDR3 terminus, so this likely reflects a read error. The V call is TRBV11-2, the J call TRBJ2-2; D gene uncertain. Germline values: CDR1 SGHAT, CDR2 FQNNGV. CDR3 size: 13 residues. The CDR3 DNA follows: TGTGTCAGCAGCTTAGATAGGAGTGGGGAGCTGTTTTTA. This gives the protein CVSSLDRSGELFL.

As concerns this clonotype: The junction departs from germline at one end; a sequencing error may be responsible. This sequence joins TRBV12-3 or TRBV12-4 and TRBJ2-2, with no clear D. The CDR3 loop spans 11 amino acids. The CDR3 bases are TGTGCCGGCAGTTTCGCCGTGGAGCTGTTTTTT. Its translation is CAGSFAVELFF.

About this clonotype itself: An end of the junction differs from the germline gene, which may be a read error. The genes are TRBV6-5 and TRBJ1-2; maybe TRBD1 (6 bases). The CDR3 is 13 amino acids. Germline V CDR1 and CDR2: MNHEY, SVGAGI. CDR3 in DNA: TGTGTCAGCAGTCCTAGGACAGACTATGGCTACACATTC. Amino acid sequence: CVSSPRTDYGYTF.

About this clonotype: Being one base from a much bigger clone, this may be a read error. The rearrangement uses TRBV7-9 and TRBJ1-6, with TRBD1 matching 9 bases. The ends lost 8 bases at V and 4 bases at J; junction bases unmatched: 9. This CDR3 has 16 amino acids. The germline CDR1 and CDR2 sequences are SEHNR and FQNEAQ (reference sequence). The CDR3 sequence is CASGQGQGFYNSPLHF. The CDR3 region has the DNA TGTGCCAGCGGCCAGGGACAGGGCTTTTATAATTCACCCCTCCACTTT.

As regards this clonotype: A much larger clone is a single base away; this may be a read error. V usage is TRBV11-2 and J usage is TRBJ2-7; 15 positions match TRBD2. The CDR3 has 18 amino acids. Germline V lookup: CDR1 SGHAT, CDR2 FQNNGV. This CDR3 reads CVSSPWGTSGGRSYEQYF. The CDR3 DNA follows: TGTGTCAGCAGCCCCTGGGGGACTAGCGGGGGGAGGTCCTACGAGCAGTACTTC.

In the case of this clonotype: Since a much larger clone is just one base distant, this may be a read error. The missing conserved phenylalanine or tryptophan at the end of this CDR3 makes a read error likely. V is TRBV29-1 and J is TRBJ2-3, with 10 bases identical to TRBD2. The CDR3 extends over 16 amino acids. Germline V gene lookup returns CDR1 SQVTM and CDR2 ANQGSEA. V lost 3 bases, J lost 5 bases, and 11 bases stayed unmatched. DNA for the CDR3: TGCAGCGTTGACGGGACTAGCGTAGAGAGGAGAGATACGCAGTATCTT. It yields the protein CSVDGTSVERRDTQYL.

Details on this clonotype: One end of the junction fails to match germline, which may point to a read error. CDR3 nucleotides: TGTGCCAGCAGCCTTTTAGCGTCCTTGGGAGGCTATACCTTC. Translation gives CASSLLASLGGYTF. J is TRBJ1-2 and V is TRBV11-1; D call uncertain. Germline V CDR1 and CDR2: SGHAT, FQDESV (reference sequence). This CDR3 has 14 amino acids.

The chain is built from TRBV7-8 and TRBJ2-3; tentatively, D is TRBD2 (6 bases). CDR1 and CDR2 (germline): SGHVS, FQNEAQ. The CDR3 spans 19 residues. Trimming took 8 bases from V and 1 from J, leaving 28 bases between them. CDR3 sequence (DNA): TGTGCCAGCGTCTACGGTGGGGAGGTGGGATCATCAGGCACAGATACGCAGTATTTT. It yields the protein CASVYGGEVGSSGTDTQYF. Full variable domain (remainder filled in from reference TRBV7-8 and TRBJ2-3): GAGVSQSPRYKVAKRGQDVALRCDPISGHVSLFWYQQALGQGPEFLTYFQNEAQLDKSGLPSDRFFAERPEGSVSTLKIQRTQQEDSAVYLCASVYGGEVGSSGTDTQYFGPGTRLTVL.

Here the CDR3 DNA reads TGTGCCAGCAGCTCGTTGGCGGGGACGAGCAATCAGCCCCAGCATTTT. This gives the protein CASSSLAGTSNQPQHF. This chain connects TRBV7-8 to TRBJ1-5; D is possibly TRBD1 (5 bases). With 4 bases removed from V and 1 base from J, the gap between germline ends came to 14 bases. From germline, CDR1 is SGHVS and CDR2 FQNEAQ. The CDR3 loop spans 16 amino acids.

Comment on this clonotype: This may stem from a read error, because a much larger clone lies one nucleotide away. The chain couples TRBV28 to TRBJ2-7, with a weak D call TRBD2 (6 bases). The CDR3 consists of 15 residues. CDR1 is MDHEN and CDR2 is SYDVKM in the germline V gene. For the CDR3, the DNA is TGTGCCAGCAGTCCGAATAGCGGCCCCACCTACAAGCAGTACTTC. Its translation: CASSPNSGPTYKQYF.

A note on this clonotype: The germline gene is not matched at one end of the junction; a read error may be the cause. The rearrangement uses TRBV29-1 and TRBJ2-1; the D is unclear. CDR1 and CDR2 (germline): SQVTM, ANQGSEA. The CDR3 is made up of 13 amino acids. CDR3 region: CGVEWSSLNEQFF. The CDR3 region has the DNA TGTGGCGTTGAATGGTCCAGTTTAAATGAGCAGTTTTTC.

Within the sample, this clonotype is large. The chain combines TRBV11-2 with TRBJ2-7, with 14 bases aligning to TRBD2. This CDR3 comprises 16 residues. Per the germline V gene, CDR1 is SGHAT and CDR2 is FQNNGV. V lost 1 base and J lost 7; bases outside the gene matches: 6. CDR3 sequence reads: CASSLVVGLAGEEQYF. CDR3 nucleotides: TGTGCCAGCAGCTTAGTGGTGGGACTAGCGGGGGAAGAGCAGTACTTC.

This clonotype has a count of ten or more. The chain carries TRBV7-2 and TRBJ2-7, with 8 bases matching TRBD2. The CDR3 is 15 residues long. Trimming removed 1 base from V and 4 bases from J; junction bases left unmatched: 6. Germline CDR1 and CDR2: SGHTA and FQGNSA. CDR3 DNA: TGTGCCAGCAGCTTAGTAAGCGGGAGCGCTTACGAGCAGTACTTC. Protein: CASSLVSGSAYEQYF. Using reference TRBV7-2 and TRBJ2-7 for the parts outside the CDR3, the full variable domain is GAGVSQSPSNKVTEKGKDVELRCDPISGHTALYWYRQSLGQGLEFLIYFQGNSAPDKSGLPSDRFSAERTGGSVSTLTIQRTQQEDSAVYLCASSLVSGSAYEQYFGPGTRLTVT.

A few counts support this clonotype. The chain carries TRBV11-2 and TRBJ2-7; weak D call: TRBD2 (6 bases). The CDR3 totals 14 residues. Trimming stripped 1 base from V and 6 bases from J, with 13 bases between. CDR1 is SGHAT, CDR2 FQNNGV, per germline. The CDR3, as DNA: TGTGCCAGCAGCTTAGCGGGGGTGCTTGGCGAGCAGTACTTC. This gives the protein CASSLAGVLGEQYF.

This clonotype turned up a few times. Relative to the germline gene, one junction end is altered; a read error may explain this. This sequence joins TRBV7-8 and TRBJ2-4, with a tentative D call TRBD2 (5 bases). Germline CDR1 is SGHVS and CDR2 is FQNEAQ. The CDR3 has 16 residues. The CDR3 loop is CANSPSRELDKNIQYF. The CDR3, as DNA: TGTGCCAACAGCCCCTCTCGGGAATTGGACAAAAACATTCAGTACTTC.

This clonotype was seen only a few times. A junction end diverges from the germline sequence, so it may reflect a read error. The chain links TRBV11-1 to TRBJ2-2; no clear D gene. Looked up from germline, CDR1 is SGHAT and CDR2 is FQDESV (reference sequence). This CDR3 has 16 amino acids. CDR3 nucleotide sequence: TGTGCCACCAGCTTAGTGGTGGGTATGAACACCGGGGAGCTGTTTTTT. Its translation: CATSLVVGMNTGELFF.

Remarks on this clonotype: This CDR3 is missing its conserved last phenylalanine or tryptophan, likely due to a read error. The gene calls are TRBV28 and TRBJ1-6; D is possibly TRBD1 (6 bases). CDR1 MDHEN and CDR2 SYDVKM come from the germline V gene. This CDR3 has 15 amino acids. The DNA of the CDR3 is TGTGACAGCAGTTTTTCCCATAGGGGGAGTTCACCCCTCCACTAT. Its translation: CDSSFSHRGSSPLHY.